The TCR beta chain described here comes from a study of naive and memory T cell subsets. Overall study results and limits: TCR transcript changes with activation or differentiation may affect this RNA method.

TCR cDNA received a 3' ligated oligonucleotide that carried a UMI. RNA was extracted from roughly 2.6 ml of whole blood of healthy adults. Cells were not sorted; total RNA input targeted about 1 to 1000 ng. This clonotype was observed at least ten times. The antigen remains undetermined. Four PCR rounds used nested alpha and beta constant region primers plus the SP2 primer. Reverse transcription of blood and skin TCR RNA was primed at alpha and beta constant regions. One entry per CDR3 protein, called by TCRdb with MiXCR from the 5' RACE reads. Among around 48,000 distinct CDR3 sequences listed, about 4.5% were seen once. The CDR3 runs to 14 residues. V shed 3 bases, J shed 6 bases, and the junction held 7 bases outside the gene matches. Germline values: CDR1 SGHRS, CDR2 YFSETQ.

The clonotype comes from a female donor in good health. V usage is TRBV5-1 and J usage is TRBJ1-2; 8 nucleotides align to TRBD1. In DNA form, the CDR3 reads TGCGCCAGCAGCTACGACAGGGGAAAGGATGGCTACACCTTC. This codes for CASSYDRGKDGYTF.